Listed below are T cell receptor beta chains from one sample, sequenced in a study of metastatic and nonmetastatic thyroid tumors. TCRdb reprocessed the PCR reads using MiXCR. The data contain 25,000 to 35,000 clones, around 25% of them singletons. The specimen sequenced was blood. These receptors all stem from a female donor with papillary thyroid cancer or a benign thyroid nodule (not recorded which). Some clones in this sample may be carry-over from other donors' samples. The CDR3 runs from the conserved cysteine through the conserved F or W. The D gene is left open where the match is weak. Some rows have no size entry. The others give once, few or many, or a class for an expanded clone.

TRBV24-1	TRBD2	TRBJ2-1	many	TGTGCCACCAGTGATTTGCGGACTAGCGGGAATGAGCAGTTCTTC	CATSDLRTSGNEQFF
TRBV20-1	-	TRBJ2-1	many	TGCAGTGCTAATAGCGGCCCCTACAATGAGCAGTTCTTC	CSANSGPYNEQFF
TRBV20-1	-	TRBJ1-2	many	TGCAGTGCTAGAGGCCGGGCAAACTATGGCTACACCTTC	CSARGRANYGYTF
TRBV7-2	TRBD2	TRBJ2-4	many	TGTGCCAGCAGCTCTAGCGGGAATGGCATTCAGTACTTC	CASSSSGNGIQYF
TRBV6-7	-	TRBJ1-5	-	TGTGCCAGGGGGGAGCCGCGATGGCCCCAGCATTTT	CARGEPRWPQHF
TRBV4-2	-	TRBJ2-2	many	TGTGCCAGCACCCCTGGGGACGGTTCGGTCCGGGGAGGTGGGACCGGGGAGCTGTTTTTT	CASTPGDGSVRGGGTGELFF
TRBV5-1	TRBD2	TRBJ2-1	many	TGCGCCAGCAGCGAGTTACCCGGGACTAGCGGGAGGAATGAGCAGTTCTTC	CASSELPGTSGRNEQFF
TRBV28	TRBD1	TRBJ2-2	many	TGTGCCAGCAGTCTAGACAGGGCTTATGGCGGGGAGCTGTTTTTT	CASSLDRAYGGELFF
TRBV9	TRBD1	TRBJ2-5	many	TGTGCCAGCAGCTTGAGGGGGCGTGAGACCCAGTACTTC	CASSLRGRETQYF
TRBV11-3	-	TRBJ2-7	many	TGTGCCAGCAGCCGCCAGTACGAGCAGTACTTC	CASSRQYEQYF
TRBV11-1	TRBD2	TRBJ2-1	-	TGTGCCAGCAGCGCCGTTTGGCTAGCGGTAGTAAGTGAGCAGTTCTTC	CASSAVWLAVVSEQFF
TRBV3-1	TRBD2	TRBJ2-3	many	TGTGCCAGCAGCCAAAAGGGTGGGACTAGCGGGAGAAATACGCAGTATTTT	CASSQKGGTSGRNTQYF
TRBV27	TRBD1	TRBJ1-4	-	TGTGCCAGCAGTTTATCATCGAGACAGGGAAGGGAAAAACTGTTTTTT	CASSLSSRQGREKLFF
TRBV9	-	TRBJ2-1	many	TGTGCCAGCCAGTCTGGGAATGATGAGCAGTTCTTC	CASQSGNDEQFF
TRBV9	-	TRBJ2-7	once	TGTGCAAGCAGCGTATACAACTACGAGCAGTACTTC	CASSVYNYEQYF
TRBV9	TRBD1	TRBJ2-2	many	TGTGCCAGCAGCAGCGGAAAAAGGACAGGGGCGAACACCGGGGAGCTGTTTTTT	CASSSGKRTGANTGELFF
TRBV5-8	-	TRBJ2-1	many	TGTGCCATCCGGAGTAGCGGAAACTCCTACAATGAGCAGTTCTTC	CAIRSSGNSYNEQFF
TRBV9	-	TRBJ2-3	once	TGTGCTAGCAGCGTAGGAGGACTGGGATCAGATTCGCAGTATTTT	CASSVGGLGSDSQYF
TRBV27	-	TRBJ2-3	many	TGTGCCAGCAGTTTATCGGGGGTTGGCACAGATACGCAGTATTTT	CASSLSGVGTDTQYF
TRBV11-3	-	TRBJ1-1	many	TGTGCCAGCAGCCCCGGACAGTCTGAAGCTTTCTTT	CASSPGQSEAFF
TRBV6-1	-	TRBJ2-4	-	TGTGGCTGCAGCCAGAGGCAAGACATTCAGTACTTC	CGCSQRQDIQYF
TRBV7-9	-	TRBJ1-2	many	TGTGCCAGCAGCTTAGAGGGAGGGCGAGGCTACACCTTC	CASSLEGGRGYTF
TRBV27	TRBD2	TRBJ2-5	few	TGTGCCAGCAGTTTCCCGACTGGCGGGGGAAGGGAAGAGACCCAGTACTTC	CASSFPTGGGREETQYF
TRBV6-1	-	TRBJ1-2	few	TGTGCCAGCAGTGAAGCCCCGGGGGGCGGGGCCAGTGGCACCTTC	CASSEAPGGGASGTF
TRBV6-4	-	TRBJ2-2	few	TGTGCCAACAAAAAGGAGGGGTCCGGGGAGCTGTTTTTT	CANKKEGSGELFF
TRBV4-2	-	TRBJ1-3	many	TGTGCCAGCAGCCAAGTTCTGTCCCGGGTCCATTTT	CASSQVLSRVHF
TRBV11-2	TRBD2	TRBJ2-7	-	TGTGCCAGCAGCTTAGTGTCTAGCGGGCTCGACGAGCAGTACTTC	CASSLVSSGLDEQYF
TRBV6-2/TRBV6-3	-	TRBJ2-1	medium-sized	TGTGCCAGCAGTTACGAGGGGGTCCACAATGAGCAGTTCTTC	CASSYEGVHNEQFF
TRBV10-3	TRBD2	TRBJ2-5	many	TGTGCCATCAGTGAGTTTGGAGCGGGAGGTCAAGAGACCCAGTACTTC	CAISEFGAGGQETQYF
TRBV24-1	-	TRBJ2-1	-	TGTGCGACCGGTGATAGCGGTATAAATGCGCAGTTCTTC	CATGDSGINAQFF
TRBV5-6	TRBD1	TRBJ1-2	many	TGTGCCAGCAGCACACCCCAGGGGGTCGACTATGGCTACACCTTC	CASSTPQGVDYGYTF
TRBV10-3	TRBD2	TRBJ2-1	many	TGTGCCATCAGTGCAAGGACTAGCGGTGTGGGTAATGAGCAGTTCTTC	CAISARTSGVGNEQFF
TRBV20-1	TRBD1	TRBJ2-7	-	TGCAGTGCTCCTACGGACAGGGGCACTTTCTACGAGCAGTACTTC	CSAPTDRGTFYEQYF
TRBV29-1	TRBD1	TRBJ2-7	many	TGCAGCGTGCGGTCTGGACAGGGGGGAAGCGAGCAGTACTTC	CSVRSGQGGSEQYF
TRBV7-9	TRBD1	TRBJ1-1	many	TGTGCCAGCAGCTCCTGGGACAGGGTCACTGAAGCTTTCTTT	CASSSWDRVTEAFF
TRBV27	-	TRBJ2-7	-	TGTGCCAGCAGTTCACGAGGGGGGGTCGAGCAGTACTTC	CASSSRGGVEQYF
TRBV3-1	-	TRBJ2-5	many	TGTGCCAGCAGCCAATCACCTAGAGGTGGGGAGACCCAGTACTTC	CASSQSPRGGETQYF
TRBV2	-	TRBJ2-7	many	TGTGCCAGCAATCTACAGGCCCGGGGCGAGCAGTACTTC	CASNLQARGEQYF
TRBV11-2	-	TRBJ2-3	many	TGTGCCAGCAGCTTCCACTTAGATGGCACAGATACGCAGTATTTT	CASSFHLDGTDTQYF
TRBV6-1	-	TRBJ2-7	few	TGTGCCAGCCGGGGGTACGAGCAGTACTTC	CASRGYEQYF
TRBV12-3/TRBV12-4	TRBD2	TRBJ2-7	many	TGTGCCAGCAGTTTCCAGCGGGAAATTAGGGGAGTCTACGAGCAGTACTTC	CASSFQREIRGVYEQYF
TRBV27	TRBD1	TRBJ2-7	medium-sized	TGTGCCAGCAGTTTCGGACAGGGGACACAGCAGTACTTC	CASSFGQGTQQYF